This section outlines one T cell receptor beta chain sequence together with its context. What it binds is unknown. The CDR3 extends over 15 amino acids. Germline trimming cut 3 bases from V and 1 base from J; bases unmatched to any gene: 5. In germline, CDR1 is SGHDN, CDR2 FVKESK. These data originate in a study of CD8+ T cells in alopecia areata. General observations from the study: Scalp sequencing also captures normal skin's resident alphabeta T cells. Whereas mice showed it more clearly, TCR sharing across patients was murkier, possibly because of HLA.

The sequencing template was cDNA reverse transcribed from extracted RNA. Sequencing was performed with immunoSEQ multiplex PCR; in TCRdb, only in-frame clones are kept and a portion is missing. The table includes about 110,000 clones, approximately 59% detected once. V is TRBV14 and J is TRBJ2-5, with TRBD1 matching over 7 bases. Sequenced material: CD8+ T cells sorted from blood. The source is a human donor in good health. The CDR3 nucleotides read TGTGCCAGCAGCCAGCGACACAGGGGCCAAGAGACCCAGTACTTC. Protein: CASSQRHRGQETQYF.